The 28 T cell receptor beta chains below all came from one sample that was sequenced in a study of early T cells in non-severe SARS-CoV-2 infection. One entry per CDR3 protein results from TCRdb running MiXCR on the 5' RACE reads. The table shows under 95,000 distinct CDR3 sequences, with 14% to 15% occurring only once. Sequenced material: whole blood. Every receptor here comes from an adult who was a healthcare worker with PCR-confirmed SARS-CoV-2 infection or an uninfected control (not recorded which).

This clonotype was observed at least ten times. This rearrangement joins TRBV7-2 to TRBJ1-5; tentative D call: TRBD1 (5 bases). The germline gives CDR1 SGHTA, CDR2 FQGNSA. Trimming cost V 8 bases and J 10 bases, with 18 bases left between them. The CDR3 is 13 residues long. This CDR3 is CASCRGYGEPQHF. The CDR3 bases are TGTGCCAGCTGTCGGGGCTATGGAGAACCCCAGCATTTT. The whole variable domain, remainder taken from reference TRBV7-2 and TRBJ1-5, is GAGVSQSPSNKVTEKGKDVELRCDPISGHTALYWYRQSLGQGLEFLIYFQGNSAPDKSGLPSDRFSAERTGGSVSTLTIQRTQQEDSAVYLCASCRGYGEPQHFGDGTRLSIL.

The chain has TRBV5-1 and TRBJ2-1; D remains unclear. CDR3 length: 16 residues. Germline V gives CDR1 SGHRS, CDR2 YFSETQ. V was clipped by 0 bases and J by 8 bases, with 18 bases between them. The CDR3 nucleotides read TGCGCCAGCAGCTTGGGACGGCAGCTCTCAGGCGATGAGCAGTTCTTC. Translated, it gives CASSLGRQLSGDEQFF.

The chain carries TRBV29-1 and TRBJ2-3, with TRBD1 as a possible D gene (5 bases). The V and J ends lost 0 bases and 3 bases respectively, with 7 bases between them. There are 13 residues in the CDR3. Germline V gene data show CDR1 as SQVTM and CDR2 as ANQGSEA. DNA for the CDR3: TGCAGCGTTGAAGAGTACAGGACAGATACGCAGTATTTT. This gives the protein CSVEEYRTDTQYF.

This clonotype appeared a few times. The rearrangement joins TRBV13 to TRBJ1-3; no firm D call. V dropped 7 bases and J dropped 0 bases, with 10 bases sitting between them. The CDR3 length is 14 residues. The V gene's germline CDR1 is PRHDT and CDR2 FYEKMQ (reference sequence). CDR3 nucleotide sequence: TGTGCCAGCACCAACAGCCGCTCTGGAAACACCATATATTTT. It specifies CASTNSRSGNTIYF.

Many counts were recorded for this clonotype. This chain connects TRBV19 to TRBJ2-1; 8 positions match TRBD2. CDR1 and CDR2 from the germline V gene are LNHDA and SQIVND (reference sequence). The CDR3 totals 15 residues. The V segment lost 4 bases and the J segment 9 bases; nucleotides outside the gene matches: 11. The CDR3 is CASSRREGLFFEQFF. The CDR3 DNA follows: TGTGCCAGTAGTAGACGGGAGGGCCTATTTTTTGAGCAGTTCTTC.

V gene TRBV4-3 combines with J gene TRBJ2-7; D ambiguous. The V end lost 2 bases, the J end lost 4 bases, and 15 bases lay between the germline ends. CDR1 is LGHNA, CDR2 YSLEER, per germline. The CDR3 totals 15 residues. Here the CDR3 reads CASSQRLGPQYEQYF. DNA of the CDR3: TGCGCCAGCAGCCAACGACTGGGCCCCCAATACGAGCAGTACTTC.

At least ten counts were recorded for this clonotype. V is TRBV6-1 and J is TRBJ2-7; 8 bases fit TRBD1. Germline CDR1 reads MNHNS; CDR2 reads SASEGT. With V trimmed by 10 bases and J by 0 bases, 8 bases remained unmatched. The CDR3 loop spans 14 amino acids. The DNA of the CDR3 is TGTGCCATTTCCGGGACAGGATTCTCCTACGAGCAGTACTTC. Protein sequence: CAISGTGFSYEQYF.

This chain joins TRBV7-6 and TRBJ1-2, with D perhaps matching TRBD1 (6 bases). The CDR3 spans 14 residues. CDR1 and CDR2 (germline): SGHVS, FNYEAQ. V was trimmed by 5 bases and J by 3 bases, leaving 13 bases between them. This CDR3 is CASSPRSGDYGYTF. The CDR3 nucleotides read TGTGCCAGCAGCCCTAGATCAGGGGACTATGGCTACACCTTC.

The rearrangement uses TRBV6-4 and TRBJ2-2; 8 nucleotides match TRBD2. V shed 5 bases, J shed 2 bases, and the junction held 4 bases outside the gene matches. This CDR3 has 15 residues. Germline values: CDR1 MRHNA, CDR2 SNTAGT. Here the CDR3 reads CASSKTSGNTGELFF. The CDR3 region has the DNA TGTGCCAGCAGTAAAACTAGCGGAAACACCGGGGAGCTGTTTTTT.

The V and J genes are TRBV4-1 and TRBJ1-6, with D maybe TRBD1 (5 bases). The V end lost 0 bases, the J end lost 7 bases, and 13 bases lay between the germline ends. The CDR3 runs to 16 residues. Germline values: CDR1 MGHRA, CDR2 YSYEKL. In DNA, the CDR3 is TGCGCCAGCAGCCAAGATTCGTTCCAGGGAAATTCACCCCTCCACTTT. Its protein is CASSQDSFQGNSPLHF.

This chain connects TRBV28 to TRBJ2-7, with D possibly being TRBD1 (6 bases). Trimming shortened V by 5 bases and J by 4 bases, and 12 bases separated the two germline ends. Germline CDR1 reads MDHEN; CDR2 reads SYDVKM. CDR3 length: 13 amino acids. The DNA for the CDR3 is TGTGCCAGCAGTCCCCAGGACAGATACGAGCAGTACTTC. Its translation: CASSPQDRYEQYF.

This clonotype was counted a few times. CDR3 loop: CSVARGQETQYF. The CDR3 DNA follows: TGCAGCGTAGCCAGAGGCCAAGAGACCCAGTACTTC. J is TRBJ2-5 and V is TRBV29-1; D unclear. The CDR3 has 12 amino acids. The germline V gene has CDR1 SQVTM and CDR2 ANQGSEA. The V gene lost 6 bases and the J gene lost 1 base, with 9 bases spanning the gap.

The V call is TRBV21-1, the J call TRBJ2-7; the D segment call TRBD1 is taken from the table without a DNA check. TRBV21-1 is a pseudogene locus. The CDR3 runs 14 residues. The CDR3 bases are TGTGCCAGCAGCTTATACACCGGGGGTAACGAGCAGTACTTC. The encoded protein is CASSLYTGGNEQYF.

This clonotype was observed a few times. CDR3 bases: TGTGCCAGCAGCGTAGGGGGAGATGCCAAGAATTCACCCCTCCACTTT. Translation gives CASSVGGDAKNSPLHF. This sequence joins TRBV9 and TRBJ1-6; no definite D call. The CDR3 is made up of 16 amino acids. CDR1 is SGDLS, CDR2 YYNGEE, per germline. V was trimmed by 0 bases and J by 7 bases, leaving 14 bases between them.

This clonotype showed up just once. The rearrangement links TRBV29-1 to TRBJ2-7; D uncertain. Germline-derived CDR1 and CDR2 are SQVTM and ANQGSEA. V was cut by 8 bases and J by 2 bases, with 13 bases left in between. The CDR3 covers 12 residues. In DNA form, the CDR3 reads TGCAGCCCCCTTGAGGATACCTACGAGCAGTACTTC. Protein: CSPLEDTYEQYF.

In its sample, this clonotype was seen a few times. The rearrangement uses TRBV11-2 and TRBJ2-3, with D perhaps matching TRBD2 (5 bases). CDR1 SGHAT and CDR2 FQNNGV come from the germline V gene. Trimming took off 3 bases at V and 4 bases at J, with 8 bases between the two ends. This CDR3 is built from 13 residues. This chain's CDR3 is CASSFFGADTQYF. The CDR3 region has the DNA TGTGCCAGCAGCTTCTTCGGGGCAGATACGCAGTATTTT.

The V gene is TRBV28, the J gene TRBJ2-5; TRBD1 agrees at 8 bases. In germline, CDR1 is MDHEN, CDR2 SYDVKM. This CDR3 is 14 amino acids long. The V and J ends lost 8 bases and 6 bases, in that order; junction bases with no gene match: 11. The CDR3 DNA reads as TGTGCCAGCTGGGGGCCAGGGGGCAGGAAGACCCAGTACTTC. It is translated as CASWGPGGRKTQYF.

The sample holds many counts of this clonotype. The J gene is TRBJ2-5, the V gene TRBV14; D is perhaps TRBD1 or TRBD2 (5 bases each). V was trimmed by 3 bases and J by 5 bases, leaving 7 bases between them. Germline assignment: CDR1 SGHDN and CDR2 FVKESK. This CDR3 spans 12 amino acids. CDR3 residues: CASSHWGETQYF. CDR3 DNA: TGTGCCAGCAGCCATTGGGGGGAGACCCAGTACTTC.

In this sample, this clonotype turned up a few times. V and J are TRBV3-1 and TRBJ1-1; 8 bases fit TRBD1. Germline CDR1 and CDR2: LGHDT and YNNKEL (reference sequence). The CDR3 is 15 residues long. V shed 3 bases, J shed 4 bases, and the junction held 7 bases outside the gene matches. This CDR3 is CASSQEDRGGTEAFF. DNA of the CDR3: TGTGCCAGCAGCCAGGAAGACAGGGGAGGCACTGAAGCTTTCTTT.

The sample holds a few counts of this clonotype. The genes are TRBV6-2 or TRBV6-3 and TRBJ2-1; D gene ambiguous. With 3 bases removed from V and 9 bases from J, the gap between germline ends came to 12 bases. Germline CDR1 MNHEY, CDR2 SVGEGT. CDR3 size: 13 residues. CDR3 amino acids: CASSYHYSAEQFF. For the CDR3, the DNA is TGTGCCAGCAGTTATCACTATTCCGCTGAGCAGTTCTTC.

In its sample, this clonotype was seen a few times. This sequence joins TRBV11-1 and TRBJ2-1; the D call may be TRBD1 or TRBD2 (5 bases each). Per germline, CDR1 SGHAT and CDR2 FQDESV (reference sequence). V was trimmed by 6 bases and J by 3 bases, leaving 12 bases between them. The CDR3 has 14 amino acids. CDR3 residues: CASRPGTIYNEQFF. The CDR3 region has the DNA TGTGCCAGCAGACCCGGGACCATCTACAATGAGCAGTTCTTC. Variable domain in full (rest from reference TRBV11-1 and TRBJ2-1): EAEVAQSPRYKITEKSQAVAFWCDPISGHATLYWYRQILGQGPELLVQFQDESVVDDSQLPKDRFSAERLKGVDSTLKIQPAELGDSAMYLCASRPGTIYNEQFFGPGTRLTVL.

This clonotype was seen repeatedly, ten times or more. The chain links TRBV7-6 to TRBJ2-7; D possibly matches TRBD1 or TRBD2 (6 bases each). The CDR3 runs to 15 residues. Germline CDR1 and CDR2: SGHVS and FNYEAQ. V lost 1 base and J 6 bases, leaving 16 bases between the germline ends. The CDR3 DNA reads TGTGCCAGCAGCTTAGATCCGGGGGCGACCGGCGAGCAGTACTTC. It encodes CASSLDPGATGEQYF.

The chain couples TRBV11-2 to TRBJ2-2; D gene unclear. Germline V gives CDR1 SGHAT, CDR2 FQNNGV. V was clipped by 2 bases and J by 7 bases, with 8 bases between them. CDR3 length equals 13 residues. The CDR3 DNA follows: TGTGCCAGCAGCTTATTGTACAGCGGGGAGCTGTTTTTT. It yields the protein CASSLLYSGELFF.

The chain has TRBV20-1 and TRBJ1-4; D call uncertain. Germline V gene data show CDR1 as DFQATT and CDR2 as SNEGSKA (reference sequence). Trimming removed 1 base at V and 6 bases at J, with 12 bases between. The CDR3 has 14 residues. As DNA, the CDR3 is TGCAGTGCTAGAGCCGCCGGATCCTATGAAAAACTGTTTTTT. It codes for CSARAAGSYEKLFF.

The rearrangement uses TRBV12-3 or TRBV12-4 and TRBJ1-1; 7 positions agree with TRBD1. This CDR3 is 14 amino acids long. Trimming at V came to 5 bases and at J to 6 bases, leaving 9 bases not matched to a gene. The CDR3 reads CASSPGQSRAEAFF. The CDR3 DNA reads TGTGCCAGCAGTCCGGGACAGTCTCGAGCTGAAGCTTTCTTT.

This clonotype showed up many times. One end of the junction fails to match germline, which may point to a read error. The chain couples TRBV7-9 to TRBJ1-3; the D gene is possibly TRBD1 (5 bases). Germline V gives CDR1 SEHNR, CDR2 FQNEAQ (reference sequence). This CDR3 contains 16 residues. For the CDR3, the DNA is TGTGCCAGCAGCCCGGGACGTCACACCTCTGAAAACACCATATATTTT. Protein product: CASSPGRHTSENTIYF.

This clonotype was observed many times. This chain uses TRBV20-1 with TRBJ2-6, with 7 bases matching TRBD1. The CDR3 has 18 residues. The germline V gene has CDR1 DFQATT and CDR2 SNEGSKA (reference sequence). Trimming removed 4 bases from V and 0 bases from J; junction bases left unmatched: 12. CDR3: CSANPGQTSSSGANVLTF. DNA of the CDR3: TGCAGTGCTAACCCGGGACAGACTTCAAGCTCTGGGGCCAACGTCCTGACTTTC.

The chain employs TRBV13 and TRBJ1-3; D is unclear. The germline gives CDR1 PRHDT, CDR2 FYEKMQ (reference sequence). V was cut by 4 bases and J by 4 bases, with 11 bases left in between. The CDR3 length is 14 residues. CDR3 in DNA: TGTGCCAGCAGCTACGAGGGTTCAGGAAACACCATATATTTT. This codes for CASSYEGSGNTIYF.